This T cell receptor beta chain was identified during a study of T cell clonality in common variable immunodeficiency. The study's findings and limits: In common variable immunodeficiency, TCR beta chains reportedly carried fewer deletions and N-nucleotide insertions. CVID subjects had higher TCRbeta clonality than healthy controls, most marked in about a third.

V shed 7 bases and J shed 5 bases, with 18 bases lying between them. The CDR3 consists of 15 residues. Germline V gene sequence: CDR1 LNHDA, CDR2 SQIVND (reference sequence). TCRdb keeps only in-frame clones here, not all; method: immunoSEQ multiplex PCR. Recorded here are around 42,000 clones, none singletons. The table lists this clone with many counts. What it recognizes is unknown. Read sequence stops 3 residues before the CDR3 end, and the germline J gene provides the missing end. Sequencing used peripheral blood mononuclear cells. V and J are TRBV19 and TRBJ2-1, with D perhaps matching TRBD2 (5 bases). This receptor was taken from a human donor with common variable immunodeficiency. The covered CDR3 bases are TGTGCCAGTATGGCCAAGCCTTCACTAGACAATGAG. Protein sequence: CASMAKPSLDNE. The complete CDR3 reads CASMAKPSLDNEQFF. The full variable domain, its missing parts supplied by reference TRBV19 and TRBJ2-1, is DGGITQSPKYLFRKEGQNVTLSCEQNLNHDAMYWYRQDPGQGLRLIYYSQIVNDFQKGDIAEGYSVSREKKESFPLTVTSAQKNPTAFYLCASMAKPSLDNEQFFGPGTRLTVL.